Following are 13 T cell receptor beta chains from one sample sequenced in a study of Graves' ophthalmopathy and Graves' hyperthyroidism. Beta-chain TCR CDR3 regions were amplified from RNA transcripts. Second-round multiplex PCR came after first-round RT-PCR with HTBI primers. In TCRdb, the multiplex PCR reads were re-called with MiXCR into one record per CDR3 protein. Counted here are about 400,000 distinct CDR3 sequences, around 16% occurring once; the ten biggest clones make up around 1.4%. What was sequenced was peripheral blood. These receptors came from a woman between 18 and 29 years old with Graves' ophthalmopathy.

This clonotype was counted only a few times. V gene TRBV5-1 combines with J gene TRBJ2-3; D possibly corresponds to TRBD2 (6 bases). Germline V gene sequence: CDR1 SGHRS, CDR2 YFSETQ. The CDR3 is 15 residues long. Trimming pared 1 base from V and 3 bases from J, leaving 12 bases between. CDR3 sequence: CASSLPTAGTDTQYF. In DNA, the CDR3 is TGCGCCAGCAGCTTGCCCACGGCGGGGACAGATACGCAGTATTTT. The full variable domain, with the rest looked up from reference TRBV5-1 and TRBJ2-3, is KAGVTQTPRYLIKTRGQQVTLSCSPISGHRSVSWYQQTPGQGLQFLFEYFSETQRNKGNFPGRFSGRQFSNSRSEMNVSTLELGDSALYLCASSLPTAGTDTQYFGPGTRLTVL.

The chain employs TRBV12-3 or TRBV12-4 and TRBJ1-1; 9 bases match TRBD1. Trimming at V came to 6 bases and at J to 3 bases, leaving 5 bases not matched to a gene. This CDR3 is built from 14 residues. The CDR3 sequence: CASRPRQGDTEAFF. In DNA form, the CDR3 reads TGTGCCAGCAGGCCCAGACAGGGGGACACTGAAGCTTTCTTT.

The V and J genes are TRBV11-2 and TRBJ2-7, with 9 bases aligning to TRBD1. Trimming at V came to 5 bases and at J to 1 base, leaving 9 bases not matched to a gene. This CDR3 comprises 16 residues. Germline CDR1 and CDR2: SGHAT and FQNNGV. This CDR3 is CASSQTPGQGSYEQYF. CDR3 DNA sequence: TGTGCCAGCAGCCAGACGCCGGGACAGGGATCCTACGAGCAGTACTTC.

This clonotype has at least ten counts. The rearrangement links TRBV6-2 or TRBV6-3 to TRBJ2-7; D is unresolved. The CDR3 covers 12 residues. CDR1 MNHEY and CDR2 SVGEGT come from the germline V gene. Trimming removed 0 bases from V and 8 bases from J, with 8 bases in between. The CDR3, as DNA: TGTGCCAGCAGTTACTCCCACTCCAAGCAGTACTTC. The encoded protein is CASSYSHSKQYF.

Written as DNA, the CDR3 is TGTGCCAGCAGCGTAGACTGGGTAAGAGGGACTGAAGCTTTCTTT. Its translation: CASSVDWVRGTEAFF. This chain joins TRBV9 and TRBJ1-1, with D unclear. The germline V and J ends were trimmed by 0 bases and 5 bases, with 14 bases remaining between them. Germline V gene lookup returns CDR1 SGDLS and CDR2 YYNGEE. CDR3 length equals 15 residues.

At least ten counts were recorded for this clonotype. The V gene is TRBV20-1, the J gene TRBJ2-2, with D maybe TRBD2 (7 bases). With 0 bases removed from V and 14 bases from J, the gap between germline ends came to 13 bases. This CDR3 has 12 residues. The V gene's germline CDR1 is DFQATT and CDR2 SNEGSKA (reference sequence). The CDR3 DNA reads as TGCAGTGCTAGAGATGTGGGGGGGCTCCTGTTTTTT. It is translated as CSARDVGGLLFF.

This clonotype has at least ten counts. This chain links TRBV12-3 or TRBV12-4 with TRBJ1-5, with 9 positions matching TRBD1. This CDR3 comprises 14 residues. Trimming took 6 bases from V and 4 from J; bases not matched to a gene: 4. DNA for the CDR3: TGTGCCAGCAGCCCACAGGGGGCGAATCAGCCCCAGCATTTT. This encodes CASSPQGANQPQHF.

This clonotype was picked up many times. The rearrangement uses TRBV4-3 and TRBJ1-1; no definite D call. Germline V gene lookup returns CDR1 LGHNA and CDR2 YSLEER. This CDR3 contains 13 residues. The V end lost 1 base, the J end lost 7 bases, and 10 bases lay between the germline ends. This CDR3 reads CASSQVLVGEAFF. The CDR3 bases are TGCGCCAGCAGCCAAGTTTTGGTGGGTGAAGCTTTCTTT.

This clonotype was seen many times. This chain uses TRBV18 with TRBJ2-2, with D uncertain. CDR1 and CDR2 (germline): KGHSH, LQKENI. The CDR3 sequence is 18 residues long. V shed 6 bases and J shed 2 bases, with 22 bases lying between them. CDR3 bases: TGTGCCAGCTCCACTATGACAACCAGGACGGCCAACACCGGGGAGCTGTTTTTT. Its protein product is CASSTMTTRTANTGELFF.

The chain couples TRBV28 to TRBJ1-1; D is uncertain. The ends were cut back, 3 bases at V and 9 bases at J, with 11 bases in the middle. Per germline, CDR1 MDHEN and CDR2 SYDVKM. CDR3 length: 12 amino acids. DNA for the CDR3: TGTGCCAGCAGTTTTAAGGGTAGGAAAGCTTTCTTT. Translation: CASSFKGRKAFF.

This clonotype has ten or more counts. In nucleotides, the CDR3 is TGCGCCAGCAGCCAAGCCTATGGAAACACCATATATTTT. Its translation: CASSQAYGNTIYF. This chain connects TRBV4-1 to TRBJ1-3; D gene ambiguous. Looked up from germline, CDR1 is MGHRA and CDR2 is YSYEKL. This CDR3 comprises 13 residues. V was clipped by 1 base and J by 3 bases, with 4 bases between them.

This clonotype was detected many times. The V and J genes are TRBV6-5 and TRBJ1-2, with TRBD1 as a possible D gene (5 bases). V gave up 4 bases and J gave up 5 bases, with 11 bases separating them. This CDR3 spans 13 amino acids. Germline V gene sequence: CDR1 MNHEY, CDR2 SVGAGI. The DNA of the CDR3 is TGTGCCAGCAGTTTCCGACAGCTGTATGGCTACACCTTC. This sequence encodes CASSFRQLYGYTF.

This clonotype has a count of ten or more. This chain links TRBV27 with TRBJ1-2, with a weak D call TRBD1 (5 bases). This CDR3 has 13 residues. Germline loops: CDR1 MNHEY, CDR2 SMNVEV (reference sequence). V shed 2 bases and J shed 2 bases, with 6 bases lying between them. CDR3 nucleotide sequence: TGTGCCAGCAGTTTACGGGGGAACTATGGCTACACCTTC. This codes for CASSLRGNYGYTF.